Below, one TCR beta chain is given with its context. This specimen comes from a study of tumor-infiltrating lymphocytes in localized non-small cell lung cancer. Profiled with immunoSEQ multiplex PCR; TCRdb holds only in-frame clones, not every one. This table holds about 8,900 clones, 65% to 80% found once. This CDR3 contains 15 residues. Germline V gene data show CDR1 as LGHNA and CDR2 as YSLEER. Trimming removed 1 base at V and 9 bases at J, with 19 bases between. The specimen sequenced was uninvolved lung tissue not adjacent to the tumor. This receptor was identified in a human donor with non-small cell lung cancer. The chain couples TRBV4-3 to TRBJ2-7; D may be TRBD1 (7 bases). CDR3 coding DNA: TGCGCCAGCAGCCAAGGAAGTCAGGGGGACTTGGTGCAGTACTTC. Residues: CASSQGSQGDLVQYF.